The sequence of this TCR beta chain was determined in a study of CD8+ T cells in alopecia areata. The study, taken as a whole, reports: Tofacitinib significantly reduced both scalp clonality and expanded CD8+ clones among the top 100. Normal scalp showed lower clonality than lesional scalp, especially alopecia totalis/universalis.

Of note for this clone: The target antigen is unknown. The same CDR3 arises from other DNA sequences in this sample as well.

Investigators isolated RNA and reverse transcribed it into cDNA to act as the sequencing template. Profiling relied on immunoSEQ multiplex PCR, and the TCRdb table lists in-frame clones only, not all of them. The data contain around 160,000 clones, around three fifths of them singletons. As for treatment: oral pan-JAK inhibitor, 5-10 mg twice daily. Peripheral blood and lesional scalp punch biopsies were taken from alopecia areata patients. This TCR was sampled from a human donor with alopecia areata. The sequenced sample was CD4+ T cells sorted from blood, obtained at week 24, from a patient treated with tofacitinib.

In DNA form, the CDR3 reads TGTGCCTGGAGTGTACGGGGCGGGGAGCTGTTTTTT. Its translation: CAWSVRGGELFF. The chain is built from TRBV30 and TRBJ2-2; D possibly corresponds to TRBD2 (5 bases). This CDR3 spans 12 amino acids. V lost 0 bases to trimming and J lost 7 bases, with 6 bases between them. The V gene's germline CDR1 is GTSNPN and CDR2 SVGIG (reference sequence).